The 23 T cell receptor beta chains in this list originate from one sample, sequenced in a study of cytomegalovirus exposure and HLA in healthy donors. Use of 60 Vbeta and 13 Jbeta primers characterized the PCR. Clones were sequenced by immunoSEQ multiplex PCR, and TCRdb holds only the in-frame ones, with some missing. Counted here are approximately 160,000 clones, approximately 85% occurring once; the ten biggest clones make up over 0.85%. Material: PBMCs. These receptors all come from a girl aged 2-9 years in good health and CMV-seropositive.

This clone has just one count. V and J are TRBV30 and TRBJ1-1; TRBD1 is a possible D gene (6 bases). The germline V gene encodes CDR1 GTSNPN and CDR2 SVGIG (reference sequence). This CDR3 has 14 amino acids. The V gene lost 4 bases and the J gene lost 4 bases, with 16 bases spanning the gap. In DNA form, the CDR3 reads TGTGCCTGGACCCTTGGACAGCAATTCACTGAAGCTTTCTTT. This sequence encodes CAWTLGQQFTEAFF.

This sequence joins TRBV2 and TRBJ2-7, with TRBD1 matching over 12 bases. V shed 3 bases, J shed 5 bases, and the junction held 5 bases outside the gene matches. The germline CDR1 and CDR2 sequences are SNHLY and FYNNEI. The CDR3 spans 15 residues. The CDR3 sequence: CASSDRDRGQDEQYF. CDR3 in DNA: TGTGCCAGCAGTGACCGGGACAGGGGGCAGGACGAGCAGTACTTC.

This sequence joins TRBV7-8 and TRBJ2-1; possible D gene TRBD2, 7 bases. V lost 3 bases, J lost 4 bases, and 13 bases lay in between. CDR1 and CDR2 from the germline V gene are SGHVS and FQNEAQ. The CDR3 totals 15 residues. CDR3 residues: CASSFREGGYNEQFF. CDR3 bases: TGTGCCAGCAGCTTCAGGGAGGGGGGTTACAATGAGCAGTTCTTC.

This clone was picked up one time. V and J are TRBV6-1 and TRBJ2-2, with D perhaps TRBD2 (5 bases). V lost 9 bases to trimming and J lost 1 base, with 12 bases between them. The CDR3 has 14 residues. Germline-derived CDR1 and CDR2 are MNHNS and SASEGT. CDR3 region: CASTRSLNTGELFF. The CDR3 coding sequence is TGTGCCAGTACTAGGTCTTTGAACACCGGGGAGCTGTTTTTT.

This clone was observed a handful of times. V gene TRBV29-1 combines with J gene TRBJ2-7; D may be TRBD2 (5 bases). CDR1 is SQVTM and CDR2 is ANQGSEA in the germline V gene. Trimming took 0 bases from V and 0 from J, leaving 9 bases between them. The CDR3 is 14 amino acids. The CDR3 sequence is CSVEDGGGSYEQYF. The DNA of the CDR3 is TGCAGCGTTGAAGATGGCGGAGGCTCCTACGAGCAGTACTTC.

The chain links TRBV6-1 to TRBJ2-2; 10 positions match TRBD2. There are 15 residues in the CDR3. From germline, CDR1 is MNHNS and CDR2 SASEGT. V gave up 4 bases and J gave up 6 bases; unmatched junction bases: 5. The CDR3 nucleotides are TGTGCCAGCAGTGTGAGCGGGAGGGGGGCCGGGGAGCTGTTTTTT. Its translation is CASSVSGRGAGELFF.

This rearrangement joins TRBV20-1 to TRBJ1-5; TRBD1 matches at 7 bases. The V gene's germline CDR1 is DFQATT and CDR2 SNEGSKA (reference sequence). The CDR3 is 11 residues long. J gave up 12 bases and V 0 bases, and 2 bases lay outside the gene matches. The CDR3 sequence is CSARDGQVQHF. The CDR3 coding sequence is TGCAGTGCTAGAGATGGACAGGTCCAGCATTTT.

This clone has a single count. The rearrangement uses TRBV2 and TRBJ2-3; 7 bases are a match to TRBD1. CDR1 is SNHLY and CDR2 is FYNNEI in the germline V gene. This CDR3 has 18 amino acids. Trimming at V came to 7 bases and at J to 0 bases, leaving 16 bases not matched to a gene. Written as DNA, the CDR3 is TGTGCCAGCAACGGGCGGCGGATACAGGGGCATAGCACAGATACGCAGTATTTT. This translates into CASNGRRIQGHSTDTQYF.

The chain carries TRBV28 and TRBJ1-5, with D unclear. This CDR3 has 13 amino acids. Germline loops: CDR1 MDHEN, CDR2 SYDVKM. Trimming removed 2 bases from V and 6 bases from J, with 8 bases in between. CDR3 residues: CASSLSFSQPQHF. The DNA of the CDR3 is TGTGCCAGCAGTTTAAGCTTTAGTCAGCCCCAGCATTTT.

The chain has TRBV4-1 and TRBJ2-2, with 7 bases fitting TRBD1. The V segment lost 3 bases and the J segment 2 bases; nucleotides outside the gene matches: 3. The CDR3 length is 15 residues. Germline V gives CDR1 MGHRA, CDR2 YSYEKL. In nucleotides, the CDR3 is TGCGCCAGCAGCCACCGACAGGGCAACACCGGGGAGCTGTTTTTT. Its protein is CASSHRQGNTGELFF.

The rearrangement links TRBV29-1 to TRBJ1-1, with 7 bases identical to TRBD1. Germline assignment: CDR1 SQVTM and CDR2 ANQGSEA. The CDR3 is 12 amino acids. V was pared by 4 bases and J by 5 bases, with 4 bases of the junction left unmatched. In DNA form, the CDR3 reads TGCAGCGTTGTGCAGGACAGGACTGAAGCTTTCTTT. It is translated as CSVVQDRTEAFF.

J is TRBJ1-4 and V is TRBV5-1, with D perhaps TRBD1 (6 bases). The ends were cut back, 3 bases at V and 6 bases at J, with 21 bases in the middle. Germline V gives CDR1 SGHRS, CDR2 YFSETQ. There are 17 residues in the CDR3. CDR3 sequence: CASSSTTGTPADEKLFF. The DNA of the CDR3 is TGCGCCAGCAGCTCCACAACCGGGACACCAGCAGATGAAAAACTGTTTTTT.

CDR3 in DNA: TGTGCCAGCAGTGTACAGGGGGGTGAAGCTTTCTTT. This gives the protein CASSVQGGEAFF. This rearrangement joins TRBV27 to TRBJ1-1, with 8 bases lining up with TRBD1. With 5 bases clipped from V and 7 bases from J, the junction kept 3 bases outside the gene matches. CDR1 and CDR2 (germline): MNHEY, SMNVEV (reference sequence). The CDR3 runs 12 residues.

The genes are TRBV5-4 and TRBJ1-1, with 7 bases fitting TRBD1. The germline V gene has CDR1 SGHNT and CDR2 YYREEE (reference sequence). The CDR3 has 16 amino acids. The ends lost 2 bases at V and 2 bases at J; junction bases unmatched: 9. CDR3: CASSFKYRGGNTEAFF. In DNA, the CDR3 is TGTGCCAGCAGCTTTAAGTACAGGGGTGGCAACACTGAAGCTTTCTTT.

The V gene is TRBV30, the J gene TRBJ2-3; D is unresolved. Trimming stripped 3 bases from V and 2 bases from J, with 6 bases between. Germline V gene data show CDR1 as GTSNPN and CDR2 as SVGIG (reference sequence). This CDR3 comprises 12 residues. In DNA, the CDR3 is TGTGCCTGGAGCCTAGACACAGATACGCAGTATTTT. It encodes CAWSLDTDTQYF.

V and J are TRBV27 and TRBJ1-1; 8 nucleotides align to TRBD1. The CDR3 contains 14 residues. J was trimmed by 5 bases and V by 2 bases; bases with no gene match: 4. Germline assignment: CDR1 MNHEY and CDR2 SMNVEV (reference sequence). CDR3 coding DNA: TGTGCCAGCAGTTTAGGGACAGGAGGGACTGAAGCTTTCTTT. This gives the protein CASSLGTGGTEAFF.

This clone was seen only a few times. The J gene is TRBJ2-3, the V gene TRBV19; 10 nucleotides agree with TRBD1. V was pared by 6 bases and J by 3 bases, with 9 bases of the junction left unmatched. This CDR3 comprises 16 residues. Germline V gene lookup returns CDR1 LNHDA and CDR2 SQIVND (reference sequence). The CDR3 DNA is TGTGCCAGTAGGAGGAGGGACAGGGGCACTACAGATACGCAGTATTTT. Its translation is CASRRRDRGTTDTQYF.

This clone was found a few times. This chain connects TRBV30 to TRBJ1-1; D is undetermined. With 2 bases removed from V and 11 bases from J, the gap between germline ends came to 12 bases. The CDR3 has 11 amino acids. Germline loops: CDR1 GTSNPN, CDR2 SVGIG (reference sequence). This chain's CDR3 is CAWSKEWSAFF. CDR3 in DNA: TGTGCCTGGAGTAAAGAGTGGAGCGCTTTCTTT. Full variable domain (remainder filled in from reference TRBV30 and TRBJ1-1): SQTIHQWPATLVQPVGSPLSLECTVEGTSNPNLYWYRQAAGRGLQLLFYSVGIGQISSEVPQNLSASRPQDRQFILSSKKLLLSDSGFYLCAWSKEWSAFFGQGTRLTVV.

This chain links TRBV13 with TRBJ2-2; the D gene is possibly TRBD1 (5 bases). Germline loops: CDR1 PRHDT, CDR2 FYEKMQ (reference sequence). The V gene lost 8 bases and the J gene lost 3 bases, with 22 bases spanning the gap. This CDR3 has 17 amino acids. The CDR3 reads CASGRRASRTYTGELFF. The DNA of the CDR3 is TGTGCCAGCGGTCGCAGGGCTTCCCGTACATACACCGGGGAGCTGTTTTTT.

The table lists this clone with a few counts. The chain uses TRBV30 and TRBJ1-3; unclear D gene. Germline V CDR1 and CDR2: GTSNPN, SVGIG (reference sequence). The CDR3 is 15 residues long. Trimming removed 1 base from V and 0 bases from J, with 10 bases in between. The chain's CDR3 is CAWSAGIRSGNTIYF. The CDR3 DNA sequence: TGTGCCTGGAGTGCCGGGATTCGCTCTGGAAACACCATATATTTT.

As regards this clone: Sequence at one end of the junction differs from germline and may be a read error. The chain couples TRBV7-9 to TRBJ2-2; a weak D match, TRBD2 (6 bases). The CDR3 is 16 amino acids. Germline V gene sequence: CDR1 SEHNR, CDR2 FQNEAQ (reference sequence). The CDR3 DNA follows: TGTTCCAGCAGCTTTCCCGCGGGACGGGACACCGGGGAGCTGTTTTTT. This codes for CSSSFPAGRDTGELFF. The full variable domain, with the rest looked up from reference TRBV7-9 and TRBJ2-2, is DTGVSQNPRHKITKRGQNVTFRCDPISEHNRLYWYRQTLGQGPEFLTYFQNEAQLEKSRLLSDRFSAERPKGSFSTLEIQRTEQGDSAMYLCSSSFPAGRDTGELFFGEGSRLTVL.

J is TRBJ2-3 and V is TRBV5-1; the D gene is possibly TRBD1 (6 bases). V was pared by 4 bases and J by 3 bases, with 15 bases between. Germline CDR1 and CDR2: SGHRS and YFSETQ. The length of the CDR3 is 15 residues. This CDR3 is CASSITGTGTDTQYF. The DNA of the CDR3 is TGCGCCAGCAGCATTACAGGGACGGGGACAGATACGCAGTATTTT.

This chain joins TRBV9 and TRBJ2-2; 15 nucleotides match TRBD2. Germline CDR1 SGDLS, CDR2 YYNGEE. With 2 bases clipped from V and 5 bases from J, the junction kept 4 bases outside the gene matches. The CDR3 covers 17 residues. In DNA form, the CDR3 reads TGTGCCAGCAGCGTGGGACTAGCGGGAGGCTGGACCGGGGAGCTGTTTTTT. It specifies CASSVGLAGGWTGELFF.